Presented here are 21 T cell receptor beta chains from one specimen sequenced in a study of blood T cell repertoires in COVID-19. Generated by immunoSEQ multiplex PCR, the TCRdb table keeps only in-frame clones and is missing some. This table has approximately 37,000 clones, approximately 86% appearing once. The sample comprised peripheral blood. These TCRs come from a man aged 45-65 years in a cohort sampled during active COVID-19.

The chain recombines TRBV5-1 with TRBJ2-3; a weak D match, TRBD1 (5 bases). CDR3 size: 15 residues. V was cut by 1 base and J by 2 bases, with 11 bases left in between. CDR1 and CDR2 (germline): SGHRS, YFSETQ. This CDR3 is CASSLWGRDTDTQYF. As DNA, the CDR3 is TGCGCCAGCAGCTTGTGGGGCAGGGACACAGATACGCAGTATTTT.

J is TRBJ2-7 and V is TRBV21-1; the DNA was not used to check the table's D call, TRBD1. TRBV21-1 is assigned pseudogene status. The CDR3 is 13 residues long. CDR3 sequence (DNA): TGTGCCAGCAGCAAAGTTGGGGGACAGGGACAGTACGTC. This gives the protein CASSKVGGQGQYV.

V usage is TRBV4-2 and J usage is TRBJ1-3; no clear D. Trimming left V 4 bases short and J 1 base short, with 11 bases between. Per the germline V gene, CDR1 is LGHNA and CDR2 is YNFKEQ. CDR3 length: 15 amino acids. The CDR3 here is CASSPGRGSGNTIYF. The CDR3, as DNA: TGTGCCAGCAGCCCTGGGAGAGGTTCTGGAAACACCATATATTTT.

V gene TRBV10-1 combines with J gene TRBJ1-2; 7 nucleotides agree with TRBD1. CDR3 length equals 14 residues. The germline V gene encodes CDR1 WNHNN and CDR2 SYGVQD (reference sequence). V was pared by 8 bases and J by 5 bases, with 11 bases of the junction left unmatched. CDR3 DNA: TGCGCCAGCTCCAGGGGGTCAGGGGGTTATGGCTACACCTTC. Amino acid sequence: CASSRGSGGYGYTF.

V usage is TRBV6-2 or TRBV6-3 and J usage is TRBJ1-5; the D gene is possibly TRBD1 (5 bases). Germline V gene sequence: CDR1 MNHEY, CDR2 SVGEGT. The CDR3 totals 15 residues. V lost 6 bases, J lost 0 bases, and 12 bases lay in between. This chain's CDR3 is CASSVRQYSNQPQHF. CDR3 coding DNA: TGTGCCAGCAGCGTAAGACAGTATAGCAATCAGCCCCAGCATTTT.

The genes are TRBV30 and TRBJ1-1; D might be TRBD1 (6 bases). Deletions cut 5 bases from V and 6 bases from J, with 22 bases between. The CDR3 spans 15 residues. Germline CDR1 reads GTSNPN; CDR2 reads SVGIG (reference sequence). CDR3 coding DNA: TGTGCCTGGGGTGGTCTGGGGGCAGGGAGCCCTGAAGCTTTCTTT. The encoded protein is CAWGGLGAGSPEAFF. Complete variable domain (other parts from reference TRBV30 and TRBJ1-1): SQTIHQWPATLVQPVGSPLSLECTVEGTSNPNLYWYRQAAGRGLQLLFYSVGIGQISSEVPQNLSASRPQDRQFILSSKKLLLSDSGFYLCAWGGLGAGSPEAFFGQGTRLTVV.

V is TRBV10-2 and J is TRBJ2-3; maybe TRBD2 (5 bases). With 11 bases removed from V and 1 base from J, the gap between germline ends came to 10 bases. The germline V gene has CDR1 WSHSY and CDR2 SAAADI. The CDR3 extends over 12 amino acids. The CDR3 sequence is CASMRGTDTQYF. In nucleotides, the CDR3 is TGCGCCTCCATGAGGGGCACAGATACGCAGTATTTT.

The chain employs TRBV9 and TRBJ2-2; 8 positions agree with TRBD1. The CDR3 contains 15 residues. Germline CDR1 SGDLS, CDR2 YYNGEE. V lost 6 bases to trimming and J lost 1 base; unmatched junction nucleotides: 5. The CDR3 here is CASMLGTGNTGELFF. The CDR3 region has the DNA TGTGCCAGCATGCTCGGGACAGGGAACACCGGGGAGCTGTTTTTT. The full variable domain, in which reference TRBV9 and TRBJ2-2 provide the parts outside the CDR3, is DSGVTQTPKHLITATGQRVTLRCSPRSGDLSVYWYQQSLDQGLQFLIQYYNGEERAKGNILERFSAQQFPDLHSELNLSSLELGDSALYFCASMLGTGNTGELFFGEGSRLTVL.

The V gene is TRBV12-3 or TRBV12-4, the J gene TRBJ1-2, with D uncertain. The CDR3 spans 13 residues. V was cut by 5 bases and J by 5 bases, with 12 bases left in between. CDR3 nucleotide sequence: TGTGCCAGCAGTCCAACCCAGGTGTATGGCTACACCTTC. Its translation: CASSPTQVYGYTF.

The chain couples TRBV2 to TRBJ1-2; 9 bases agree with TRBD1. With 4 bases clipped from V and 10 bases from J, the junction kept 7 bases outside the gene matches. Germline V gene sequence: CDR1 SNHLY, CDR2 FYNNEI. The CDR3 totals 13 residues. The CDR3 spells CASSGGTGIIYTF. CDR3 sequence (DNA): TGTGCCAGCAGTGGAGGGACAGGGATAATCTACACCTTC.

The chain recombines TRBV13 with TRBJ1-1; no firm D call. The CDR3 consists of 16 residues. Deletions cut 5 bases from V and 0 bases from J, with 16 bases between. CDR1 and CDR2 (germline): PRHDT, FYEKMQ (reference sequence). The CDR3 spells CASSPGFGGMNTEAFF. DNA for the CDR3: TGTGCCAGCAGCCCCGGGTTCGGAGGGATGAACACTGAAGCTTTCTTT.

Only one count was recorded for this clone. This sequence joins TRBV7-3 and TRBJ2-2; perhaps TRBD2 as D (5 bases). This CDR3 contains 14 residues. Trimming left V 2 bases short and J 6 bases short, with 10 bases between. The germline V gene encodes CDR1 SGHTA and CDR2 FQGTGA. The CDR3 reads CASSLGRGAGELFF. The CDR3 nucleotides read TGTGCCAGCAGCTTAGGTCGGGGAGCCGGGGAGCTGTTTTTT.

CDR3 DNA sequence: TGCGCCAGCAGCTTGGGACACTTCTCCTACGAGCAGTACGTC. Protein product: CASSLGHFSYEQYV. The rearrangement links TRBV5-1 to TRBJ2-7; D gene ambiguous. The V end lost 0 bases, the J end lost 0 bases, and 7 bases lay between the germline ends. In germline, CDR1 is SGHRS, CDR2 YFSETQ. The CDR3 spans 14 residues.

This clone was seen once. J is TRBJ1-6 and V is TRBV11-3; no reliable D call. There are 13 residues in the CDR3. Trimming left V 8 bases short and J 8 bases short, with 13 bases between. Germline assignment: CDR1 SGHNT and CDR2 YENEEA. Here the CDR3 DNA reads TGTGCCAGCTCCCTGAGAGTGGATTCACCCCTCCACTTT. Its protein is CASSLRVDSPLHF.

The chain uses TRBV7-9 and TRBJ2-1; TRBD2 aligns across 9 bases. The V segment lost 1 base and the J segment 8 bases; nucleotides outside the gene matches: 6. Germline V gene sequence: CDR1 SEHNR, CDR2 FQNEAQ (reference sequence). This CDR3 contains 15 residues. The CDR3 bases are TGTGCCAGCAGCTTAGGACTAGCGGAGGACGATGAGCAGTTCTTC. It yields the protein CASSLGLAEDDEQFF.

The chain is built from TRBV14 and TRBJ2-3; D might be TRBD2 (6 bases). Trimming left V 1 base short and J 5 bases short, with 16 bases between. Germline V CDR1 and CDR2: SGHDN, FVKESK. This CDR3 contains 16 residues. CDR3 residues: CASSQGYGGVGDTQYF. The CDR3 DNA reads as TGTGCCAGCAGCCAAGGATACGGCGGGGTTGGAGATACGCAGTATTTT. Supplemented by reference TRBV14 and TRBJ2-3, the full variable domain reads EAGVTQFPSHSVIEKGQTVTLRCDPISGHDNLYWYRRVMGKEIKFLLHFVKESKQDESGMPNNRFLAERTGGTYSTLKVQPAELEDSGVYFCASSQGYGGVGDTQYFGPGTRLTVL.

The J gene is TRBJ2-7, the V gene TRBV9; maybe TRBD2 (6 bases). In germline, CDR1 is SGDLS, CDR2 YYNGEE. V was pared by 2 bases and J by 6 bases, with 30 bases between. The CDR3 has 19 residues. CDR3 region: CASSVPGTGTSKGKTEQYV. DNA for the CDR3: TGTGCCAGCAGCGTTCCCGGGACGGGGACTTCGAAGGGAAAGACCGAGCAGTACGTC.

This clone occurred once. The gene calls are TRBV6-5 and TRBJ2-2, with D possibly being TRBD2 (6 bases). The CDR3 consists of 14 residues. V was trimmed by 8 bases and J by 5 bases, leaving 15 bases between them. Germline loops: CDR1 MNHEY, CDR2 SVGAGI. CDR3 nucleotides: TGTGCCAGCGAGACTAGTCTTAGGACCGGGGAGCTGTTTTTT. Amino acid sequence: CASETSLRTGELFF.

This sequence joins TRBV9 and TRBJ2-3; no definite D call. Between the trimmed V and J ends, which lost 0 bases and 3 bases, there was a span of 8 bases. CDR1 SGDLS and CDR2 YYNGEE come from the germline V gene. The CDR3 loop spans 14 amino acids. Written as DNA, the CDR3 is TGTGCCAGCAGCGTAGAGTGGAGTACAGATACGCAGTATTTT. This sequence encodes CASSVEWSTDTQYF.

CDR3 coding DNA: TGTGCCAGCATGCGAAGCGGGGCCTACTCCTACGAGCAGTACTTC. It encodes CASMRSGAYSYEQYF. The rearrangement links TRBV6-6 to TRBJ2-7; 7 bases are a match to TRBD2. The CDR3 runs to 15 residues. V lost 7 bases and J lost 0; bases outside the gene matches: 9. CDR1 and CDR2 (germline): MNHNY, SVGAGI (reference sequence).

This clone appeared a single time. The V and J genes are TRBV29-1 and TRBJ1-1; tentatively, D is TRBD1 (5 bases). CDR3 size: 13 residues. The germline V and J ends were trimmed by 7 bases and 4 bases, with 16 bases remaining between them. Per the germline V gene, CDR1 is SQVTM and CDR2 is ANQGSEA. CDR3 region: CSADRGTFTEAFF. The DNA of the CDR3 is TGCAGCGCAGATAGGGGCACTTTCACTGAAGCTTTCTTT.